A selection of T cell receptor beta chains follows, all from one sample in a study of PD-1 blockade in mismatch repair-deficient tumors. Clones were sequenced by immunoSEQ multiplex PCR, and TCRdb holds only the in-frame ones, with some missing. Counted here are about 49,000 clones, around 77% occurring once; the ten biggest clones make up roughly 3.4%. The sequenced sample was PBMCs, obtained before pembrolizumab treatment. These receptor sequences come from an adult with mismatch repair-deficient cancer. The CDR3 runs from the conserved cysteine through the conserved F or W. The D gene is left open where the match is weak. Rows may omit the clone size; those that give it use once, few, many or a size class.

TRBV28	-	few	11	TRBJ1-1	CASSLPPLAFF	TGTGCCAGCAGTCTGCCCCCGCTGGCTTTCTTT
TRBV10-2	TRBD1	-	14	TRBJ2-1	CASSDRGYYNEQFF	TGCGCCAGCAGTGACAGGGGGTACTACAATGAGCAGTTCTTC
TRBV5-4	-	-	18	TRBJ2-1	CASSRGGLSVYSYNEQFF	TGTGCCAGCAGCCGAGGGGGGCTCAGCGTTTACTCCTACAATGAGCAGTTCTTC
TRBV30	-	-	13	TRBJ2-2	CAWSRLVGGELFF	TGTGCCTGGAGTCGGCTGGTCGGGGGGGAGCTGTTTTTT
TRBV11-3	-	-	15	TRBJ2-1	CASSLDGTPGNEQFF	TGTGCCAGCAGCTTAGACGGGACGCCTGGGAATGAGCAGTTCTTC
TRBV11-2	-	-	15	TRBJ1-3	CASSPGPGQGNTIYF	TGTGCCAGCAGCCCAGGACCCGGGCAGGGAAACACCATATATTTT
TRBV13	TRBD2	-	16	TRBJ2-1	CASSWVAGKSYNEQFF	TGTGCCAGCAGCTGGGTAGCGGGGAAGTCCTACAATGAGCAGTTCTTC
TRBV14	TRBD2	-	18	TRBJ2-3	CASSQDSSGRARTDTQYF	TGTGCCAGCAGCCAAGACTCCAGCGGGAGGGCCCGGACAGATACGCAGTATTTT
TRBV7-8	TRBD2	-	15	TRBJ2-7	CASSKGTSGNYEQYF	TGTGCCAGCAGCAAAGGGACTAGCGGAAACTACGAGCAGTACTTC
TRBV7-8	-	-	14	TRBJ1-5	CASSLGWFNQPQHF	TGTGCCAGCAGCTTAGGATGGTTCAATCAGCCCCAGCATTTT
TRBV5-6	-	-	15	TRBJ2-7	CASSPRTPRPEEQYF	TGTGCCAGCAGTCCTAGGACTCCTCGTCCGGAGGAGCAGTACTTC
TRBV5-5	TRBD1	once	16	TRBJ2-7	CASSLGGQGGTYEQYF	TGTGCCAGCAGCTTGGGAGGACAGGGAGGCACCTACGAGCAGTACTTC
TRBV7-9	-	-	13	TRBJ2-7	CASSSGPNYEQYF	TGTGCCAGCAGCTCGGGACCAAACTACGAGCAGTACTTC
TRBV5-4	-	-	14	TRBJ2-7	CASSSKLGTYEQYF	TGTGCCAGCAGCTCGAAACTAGGAACCTACGAGCAGTACTTC
TRBV5-1	-	-	15	TRBJ2-1	CASSLEGGRVNEQFF	TGCGCCAGCAGCTTGGAGGGAGGCAGGGTCAATGAGCAGTTCTTC
TRBV7-6	TRBD1	-	15	TRBJ2-1	CASSTGQGLYNEQFF	TGTGCCAGCAGCACCGGACAGGGATTATACAATGAGCAGTTCTTC
TRBV7-9	-	-	15	TRBJ2-5	CASSLGLGVGETQYF	TGTGCCAGCAGCTTAGGATTGGGGGTAGGAGAGACCCAGTACTTC